The next 5 T cell receptor beta chains were all read from a single sample in a study of T cell clonality in common variable immunodeficiency. Generated by immunoSEQ multiplex PCR, the TCRdb table keeps only in-frame clones and is missing some. The sample lists 45,000 to 55,000 clones, none appearing once, the ten largest making up about 5.5%. The sample consisted of peripheral blood mononuclear cells. The receptor source for this set is a person aged 18 to 70 in good health.

This clone came up many times. The read ends 3 residues shy of where the CDR3 ends; the end is completed using the germline J gene. The chain recombines TRBV29-1 with TRBJ2-2, with a possible D match to TRBD1 (11 bases). The ends were cut back, 7 bases at V and 10 bases at J, with 34 bases in the middle. CDR3 size: 18 residues. Per the germline V gene, CDR1 is SQVTM and CDR2 is ANQGSEA. CDR3 in amino acids: CSAGQGAWASGSFEELFF. CDR3 DNA (partial): TGCAGCGCCGGACAGGGGGCTTGGGCTAGCGGGAGTTTCGAGGAG.

This clone occurred many times. Read coverage stops 3 residues before the CDR3 terminus; the germline J gene supplies the remainder. The rearrangement links TRBV28 to TRBJ2-2; D may be TRBD1 (5 bases). The CDR3 is 15 amino acids. Between the trimmed V and J ends, which lost 5 bases and 4 bases, there was a span of 14 bases. Germline CDR1 MDHEN, CDR2 SYDVKM. The CDR3 bases that were read are TGTGCCAGCAGTCCAATCACAGGTTCCACCGGGGAG. Translated, it gives CASSPITGSTGE. Given in full, the CDR3 is CASSPITGSTGELFF.

This clone was seen repeatedly, ten times or more. The read falls 3 residues short of the CDR3 end, and the missing part is taken from the germline J gene. The rearrangement joins TRBV19 to TRBJ2-7, with 10 bases fitting TRBD2. This CDR3 comprises 14 residues. Losses at the gene ends were 5 bases for V and 2 bases for J; bases not matched to a gene: 3. The V gene's germline CDR1 is LNHDA and CDR2 SQIVND (reference sequence). The CDR3 spells CASSELAGAYEQYF. The CDR3 DNA, read in part, is TGTGCCAGTAGTGAGCTAGCGGGAGCCTACGAG.

There are many counts of this clone. The read gets to within 3 residues of the CDR3 end, and the germline J gene fills in the rest. The chain recombines TRBV2 with TRBJ2-7, with 7 bases that match TRBD1. The CDR3 contains 13 residues. Germline V gene sequence: CDR1 SNHLY, CDR2 FYNNEI. Trimming removed 7 bases from V and 4 bases from J; junction bases left unmatched: 7. The covered CDR3 bases are TGTGCCAGCACGGGGACAGAGGGGTACGAG. As protein: CASTGTEGYE. In full, the CDR3 is CASTGTEGYEQYF.

This clone has at least ten counts. The read terminates 3 residues before the CDR3 end, so the remaining end is supplied by the germline J gene. The chain carries TRBV20-1 and TRBJ2-1, with TRBD2 matching over 10 bases. Germline V gene lookup returns CDR1 DFQATT and CDR2 SNEGSKA (reference sequence). The CDR3 loop spans 15 amino acids. V lost 7 bases to trimming and J lost 4 bases; unmatched junction nucleotides: 10. CDR3 bases read: TGCAGTGTTAACGGGCTAGCGGGAGTTTACAATGAG. Its translation: CSVNGLAGVYNE. The CDR3, in full, reads CSVNGLAGVYNEQFF.